A single sample is the source of the 9 T cell receptor beta chains below, sequenced in a study of T cells in Graves' hyperthyroidism and ophthalmopathy. TCR beta CDR3 regions were amplified from RNA. HTBI primers were used for first-round RT-PCR of the TCR CDR3. TCRdb re-called the multiplex PCR reads with MiXCR, one entry per CDR3 protein. The sample lists roughly 300,000 distinct CDR3 sequences; around 25% were seen once. Sequenced material: blood. The receptors were gathered from a man in his forties with Graves' hyperthyroidism that later progressed to Graves' ophthalmopathy.

This clonotype was detected only once. The V and J genes are TRBV11-2 and TRBJ2-2, with 7 positions matching TRBD1. Germline CDR1 and CDR2: SGHAT and FQNNGV. This CDR3 spans 16 amino acids. Unmatched junction bases numbered 5, after V lost 4 bases and J lost 0 bases. In DNA form, the CDR3 reads TGTGCCAGCAGCTCACGACAGGGCACGAACACCGGGGAGCTGTTTTTT. This translates into CASSSRQGTNTGELFF.

This chain uses TRBV6-1 with TRBJ2-5; TRBD2 is a possible D gene (6 bases). V dropped 10 bases and J dropped 5 bases, with 20 bases sitting between them. The CDR3 covers 14 residues. The germline V gene encodes CDR1 MNHNS and CDR2 SASEGT. The CDR3 region is CAIKPAGLRETQYF. As DNA, the CDR3 is TGTGCCATCAAACCAGCGGGTCTGCGGGAGACCCAGTACTTC.

This clonotype was seen at least ten times. J is TRBJ2-7 and V is TRBV7-9; 7 bases align to TRBD1. Per germline, CDR1 SEHNR and CDR2 FQNEAQ (reference sequence). With 5 bases clipped from V and 5 bases from J, the junction kept 9 bases outside the gene matches. The CDR3 sequence is 14 residues long. The CDR3 DNA follows: TGTGCCAGCAGCGATTCGGGACAGTCCCACGAGCAGTACTTC. Translated: CASSDSGQSHEQYF.

Many counts were recorded for this clonotype. V and J are TRBV11-3 and TRBJ1-1; weak D call: TRBD1 (5 bases). This CDR3 has 14 amino acids. Germline loops: CDR1 SGHNT, CDR2 YENEEA. The V gene lost 3 bases and the J gene lost 3 bases, with 11 bases spanning the gap. The CDR3 DNA sequence: TGTGCCAGCAGCTTCGGAGGGGACGACACTGAAGCTTTCTTT. Its translation: CASSFGGDDTEAFF.

This clonotype has ten or more counts. This chain joins TRBV7-2 and TRBJ1-1, with TRBD1 identical over 7 bases. Trimming at V came to 0 bases and at J to 1 base, leaving 2 bases not matched to a gene. CDR1 is SGHTA and CDR2 is FQGNSA in the germline V gene. This CDR3 is 15 amino acids long. This CDR3 is CASSLAGTANTEAFF. DNA of the CDR3: TGTGCCAGCAGCTTAGCCGGGACAGCGAACACTGAAGCTTTCTTT.

Many counts were recorded for this clonotype. The J gene is TRBJ2-7, the V gene TRBV5-1, with D hard to call. The CDR3 is 13 residues long. V was trimmed by 4 bases and J by 4 bases, leaving 12 bases between them. CDR1 SGHRS and CDR2 YFSETQ come from the germline V gene. The chain's CDR3 is CASSPVVSYEQYF. The CDR3, as DNA: TGCGCCAGCAGCCCGGTAGTGTCGTACGAGCAGTACTTC. The full variable domain, with the rest looked up from reference TRBV5-1 and TRBJ2-7, is KAGVTQTPRYLIKTRGQQVTLSCSPISGHRSVSWYQQTPGQGLQFLFEYFSETQRNKGNFPGRFSGRQFSNSRSEMNVSTLELGDSALYLCASSPVVSYEQYFGPGTRLTVT.

This clonotype was detected many times. V and J are TRBV11-2 and TRBJ2-2; 7 bases are shared with TRBD2. This CDR3 has 16 amino acids. The germline V gene encodes CDR1 SGHAT and CDR2 FQNNGV. After removal of 0 bases from V and 3 bases from J, the junction contained 4 bases not matched to a gene. The CDR3 protein is CASSLEGLADTGELFF. The CDR3 DNA reads TGTGCCAGCAGCTTAGAAGGGCTAGCGGACACCGGGGAGCTGTTTTTT.

This clonotype was recorded at least ten times. The CDR3 sequence: CASSRSEGAGYEQYF. For the CDR3, the DNA is TGCGCCAGCAGCCGGTCCGAAGGGGCGGGTTACGAGCAGTACTTC. This sequence joins TRBV4-1 and TRBJ2-7; D could derive from TRBD1 or TRBD2 (5 bases each). There are 15 residues in the CDR3. From germline, CDR1 is MGHRA and CDR2 YSYEKL. Trimming stripped 4 bases from V and 4 bases from J, with 17 bases between.

This clonotype came up many times. The rearrangement uses TRBV25-1 and TRBJ1-2, with 8 bases aligning to TRBD1. V was clipped by 3 bases and J by 8 bases; unmatched bases: 8. The germline V gene has CDR1 MGHDK and CDR2 SYGVNS. The CDR3 is made up of 14 amino acids. CDR3 amino acids: CASSDPGQGKGYTF. The CDR3 DNA is TGTGCCAGCAGTGACCCCGGACAGGGTAAAGGCTACACCTTC.